The 21 T cell receptor beta chains listed next were all sequenced from one sample in a study of glioma-infiltrating T cells. TCR alpha and beta CDR3 regions were amplified from RNA using iRepertoire nested multiplex PCR. TCRdb ran MiXCR on the multiplex PCR reads and lists one entry per CDR3 protein. This table has 150,000 to 200,000 distinct CDR3 sequences, more than 25% appearing once. The sample comprised glioma tissue, nonneoplastic brain tissue, or PBMCs (not recorded which). The receptors shown here come from a human donor with low-grade glioma or glioblastoma, undergoing nonglioma brain surgery, or in good health (not recorded which).

With regard to this clonotype: Since a much larger clone is just one base distant, this may be a read error. The chain couples TRBV9 to TRBJ1-1; no reliable D call. Germline V lookup: CDR1 SGDLS, CDR2 YYNGEE. V shed 0 bases and J shed 0 bases, with 6 bases lying between them. CDR3 length: 14 amino acids. The CDR3 protein is CASSVDTMNTEAFF. For the CDR3, the DNA is TGTGCCAGCAGCGTAGATACGATGAACACTGAAGCTTTCTTT. Drawing the rest from reference TRBV9 and TRBJ1-1, the complete variable domain is DSGVTQTPKHLITATGQRVTLRCSPRSGDLSVYWYQQSLDQGLQFLIQYYNGEERAKGNILERFSAQQFPDLHSELNLSSLELGDSALYFCASSVDTMNTEAFFGQGTRLTVV.

This clonotype came up many times. The gene calls are TRBV28 and TRBJ2-1; 15 bases are shared with TRBD2. Germline CDR1 reads MDHEN; CDR2 reads SYDVKM. Unmatched junction bases numbered 7, after V lost 5 bases and J lost 8 bases. This CDR3 region has 16 residues. CDR3 amino acids: CASSIRTSGRVDEQFF. The CDR3 DNA reads TGTGCCAGCAGTATTCGGACTAGCGGGAGGGTTGATGAGCAGTTCTTC.

This clonotype was detected a few times. The chain combines TRBV19 with TRBJ2-7; D might be TRBD2 (7 bases). CDR1 is LNHDA and CDR2 is SQIVND in the germline V gene (reference sequence). CDR3 length equals 13 residues. Deletions cut 5 bases from V and 6 bases from J, with 14 bases between. CDR3 residues: CASSEPGGREQYF. Written as DNA, the CDR3 is TGTGCCAGTAGTGAACCCGGGGGGCGCGAGCAGTACTTC.

The rearrangement uses TRBV20-1 and TRBJ1-1; TRBD1 agrees at 7 bases. Germline lookup yields CDR1 DFQATT and CDR2 SNEGSKA (reference sequence). The CDR3 runs to 12 residues. With V trimmed by 0 bases and J by 11 bases, 6 bases remained unmatched. CDR3 bases: TGCAGTGCTAGAGATGACAGGGTTGAGGCTTTCTTT. It translates to CSARDDRVEAFF.

This clonotype was recorded many times. The junction departs from the called germline gene at one end, perhaps through a read error. The chain links TRBV6-2 or TRBV6-3 to TRBJ2-5; TRBD2 is a possible D gene (5 bases). The CDR3 length is 13 residues. Germline loops: CDR1 MNHEY, CDR2 SVGEGT. The CDR3 reads CASSYSRQAAINF. CDR3 DNA: TGTGCCAGCAGTTACAGTCGGCAAGCGGCCATCAACTTC.

This clonotype was seen a single time. Given a much more abundant clone one base away, this may be a read error. The genes are TRBV5-1 and TRBJ1-1; D remains ambiguous. The germline V gene has CDR1 SGHRS and CDR2 YFSETQ. Trimming left V 5 bases short and J 0 bases short, with 8 bases between. CDR3 length equals 13 residues. The CDR3: CASRQTMNTEAFF. The CDR3 region has the DNA TGCGCCAGCAGACAAACAATGAACACTGAAGCTTTCTTT.

With respect to this clonotype: This may stem from a read error, because a much larger clone lies one nucleotide away. This sequence joins TRBV5-1 and TRBJ2-3; 11 bases align to TRBD2. Germline loops: CDR1 SGHRS, CDR2 YFSETQ. CDR3 size: 17 residues. The junction had 7 bases not matched to a gene; V was cut back by 0 bases and J by 4 bases. The CDR3 DNA is TGCGCCAGCAGCTTGGGCAATAGCGGGAGGGCGGCAGATACGCAGTATTTT. It is translated as CASSLGNSGRAADTQYF. The whole variable domain, filled in from reference TRBV5-1 and TRBJ2-3, reads KAGVTQTPRYLIKTRGQQVTLSCSPISGHRSVSWYQQTPGQGLQFLFEYFSETQRNKGNFPGRFSGRQFSNSRSEMNVSTLELGDSALYLCASSLGNSGRAADTQYFGPGTRLTVL.

This clonotype occurred many times. The rearrangement uses TRBV20-1 and TRBJ1-2; 11 bases map to TRBD1. Germline CDR1 and CDR2: DFQATT and SNEGSKA (reference sequence). This CDR3 is 14 amino acids long. V shed 0 bases, J shed 8 bases, and the junction held 5 bases outside the gene matches. This chain's CDR3 is CSAREQGQGEGYTF. The DNA for the CDR3 is TGCAGTGCTAGAGAACAGGGACAGGGGGAAGGCTACACCTTC.

This clonotype was seen repeatedly, ten times or more. This sequence joins TRBV27 and TRBJ2-1; perhaps D is TRBD1 or TRBD2 (5 bases each). Germline CDR1 is MNHEY and CDR2 is SMNVEV (reference sequence). Trimming removed 8 bases at V and 4 bases at J, with 15 bases between. The CDR3 length is 14 residues. Here the CDR3 DNA reads TGTGCCAGCCGGGACCGAGCAGTTTACAATGAGCAGTTCTTC. It specifies CASRDRAVYNEQFF.

The V and J genes are TRBV3-1 and TRBJ2-3, with D possibly matching TRBD2 (5 bases). Germline lookup yields CDR1 LGHDT and CDR2 YNNKEL (reference sequence). Trimming left V 2 bases short and J 1 base short, with 16 bases between. CDR3 size: 17 residues. CDR3 nucleotide sequence: TGTGCCAGCAGCCAAAGGCTAGCCGCCCTCGGCACAGATACGCAGTATTTT. Protein sequence: CASSQRLAALGTDTQYF.

This clonotype was observed many times. The chain uses TRBV20-1 and TRBJ1-2; TRBD1 might be the D (6 bases). V was clipped by 6 bases and J by 2 bases, with 13 bases between them. CDR1 DFQATT and CDR2 SNEGSKA come from the germline V gene (reference sequence). The CDR3 spans 13 residues. In DNA form, the CDR3 reads TGCAGTGCGCCCCAGGGGAGAAACTATGGCTACACCTTC. This codes for CSAPQGRNYGYTF.

In its sample, this clonotype was seen many times. This chain links TRBV7-3 with TRBJ2-4, with 11 bases aligning to TRBD2. V shed 0 bases, J shed 2 bases, and the junction held 3 bases outside the gene matches. Per germline, CDR1 SGHTA and CDR2 FQGTGA. This CDR3 is built from 17 residues. CDR3 nucleotides: TGTGCCAGCAGCTTAACTCGACTAGCGGGAACCAAAAACATTCAGTACTTC. This translates into CASSLTRLAGTKNIQYF.

At least ten counts were recorded for this clonotype. J is TRBJ2-1 and V is TRBV24-1, with a possible D match to TRBD2 (5 bases). This CDR3 spans 15 amino acids. V lost 3 bases and J lost 0, with 8 bases in between. Per germline, CDR1 KGHDR and CDR2 SFDVKD. CDR3: CATSDHEGSYNEQFF. The CDR3, as DNA: TGTGCCACCAGTGATCATGAGGGCTCCTACAATGAGCAGTTCTTC.

This clonotype appeared many times. The chain is built from TRBV15 and TRBJ1-3, with unresolved D. Per the germline V gene, CDR1 is LNHNV and CDR2 is YYDKDF (reference sequence). The V gene lost 4 bases and the J gene lost 4 bases, with 8 bases spanning the gap. There are 13 residues in the CDR3. The CDR3 sequence is CATSTNHGNTIYF. The CDR3 nucleotides are TGTGCCACCAGCACAAACCACGGAAACACCATATATTTT.

The V call is TRBV19, the J call TRBJ2-5; 7 bases align to TRBD2. CDR1 LNHDA and CDR2 SQIVND come from the germline V gene (reference sequence). The CDR3 runs to 16 residues. V lost 5 bases and J lost 2; bases outside the gene matches: 11. The CDR3 nucleotides read TGTGCCAGTAGTCCTAGGGCCCGACTAGCACAAGAGACCCAGTACTTC. Translating it yields CASSPRARLAQETQYF.

This clonotype was observed at least ten times. The rearrangement uses TRBV28 and TRBJ2-7; D may be TRBD2 (5 bases). In germline, CDR1 is MDHEN, CDR2 SYDVKM. Trimming cost V 4 bases and J 3 bases, with 10 bases left between them. This CDR3 has 13 amino acids. CDR3: CASSSSPLYEQYF. Here the CDR3 DNA reads TGTGCCAGCAGTTCTAGCCCACTCTACGAGCAGTACTTC.

This clonotype has at least ten counts. This sequence joins TRBV7-8 and TRBJ1-1; D not resolved. The germline V and J ends were trimmed by 5 bases and 6 bases, with 10 bases remaining between them. The CDR3 is made up of 12 amino acids. The germline V gene has CDR1 SGHVS and CDR2 FQNEAQ. CDR3 nucleotide sequence: TGTGCCAGCAGCACCCCTGGCCCTGAAGCTTTCTTT. Amino acids: CASSTPGPEAFF.

On this clonotype itself: A much bigger clone sits one base away, suggesting this may be a read error. This chain links TRBV18 with TRBJ1-1, with a tentative D call TRBD1 (5 bases). This CDR3 contains 14 residues. Germline values: CDR1 KGHSH, CDR2 LQKENI. The CDR3 region has the DNA TGTGCCAGCTCAGCAATCGGGACCCGCACTGGAGCTTTCTTT. Its protein product is CASSAIGTRTGAFF.

This rearrangement joins TRBV9 to TRBJ2-1; D gene uncertain. Trimming removed 0 bases from V and 5 bases from J, with 12 bases in between. The CDR3 is 15 amino acids. From germline, CDR1 is SGDLS and CDR2 YYNGEE. The CDR3 coding sequence is TGTGCCAGCAGCGTAGGCCCTACCAGGAACAATGAGCAGTTCTTC. As protein: CASSVGPTRNNEQFF.

The chain is built from TRBV6-5 and TRBJ2-7, with D perhaps TRBD1 (6 bases). The V gene's germline CDR1 is MNHEY and CDR2 SVGAGI. The CDR3 is 14 amino acids. V dropped 0 bases and J dropped 6 bases, with 12 bases sitting between them. The CDR3 here is CASSYSVGHSEQYF. CDR3 sequence (DNA): TGTGCCAGCAGTTACTCGGTGGGACACAGCGAGCAGTACTTC.

This clonotype was recorded a few times. The chain has TRBV19 and TRBJ2-1; 7 bases are a match to TRBD2. Germline loops: CDR1 LNHDA, CDR2 SQIVND (reference sequence). Trimming removed 3 bases from V and 3 bases from J; junction bases left unmatched: 5. The length of the CDR3 is 15 residues. The DNA of the CDR3 is TGTGCCAGTAGTATGGGCGGGAGTCTCTACAATGAGCAGTTCTTC. Its translation is CASSMGGSLYNEQFF.